Presented here are 12 T cell receptor beta chains from one specimen sequenced in a study of CD8 T cells in Susac syndrome. RNA, at roughly 0.5 to 1 ug, was reverse transcribed with random hexamers. TCRdb re-called the immunoSEQ multiplex PCR reads with MiXCR, one entry per CDR3 protein. Of around 160,000 distinct CDR3 sequences listed, approximately 93% are singletons. The sample was CD4+ T cells from PBMCs. These receptors were taken from a human donor with multiple sclerosis.

The genes are TRBV5-6 and TRBJ2-1, with TRBD2 identical over 13 bases. Germline values: CDR1 SGHDT, CDR2 YYEEEE. The CDR3 extends over 15 amino acids. V lost 5 bases, J lost 5 bases, and 4 bases stayed unmatched. In DNA form, the CDR3 reads TGTGCCAGCAGTTTCGGACTAGCGGGAGACAATGAGCAGTTCTTC. It codes for CASSFGLAGDNEQFF.

The V and J genes are TRBV6-6 and TRBJ2-7, with D maybe TRBD1 (6 bases). Germline CDR1 is MNHNY and CDR2 is SVGAGI (reference sequence). This CDR3 region has 12 residues. V lost 10 bases, J lost 0 bases, and 10 bases lay in between. The CDR3 loop reads CATGQNSYEQYF. DNA for the CDR3: TGTGCCACCGGACAGAACTCCTACGAGCAGTACTTC.

The V gene is TRBV29-1, the J gene TRBJ2-1, with 9 bases identical to TRBD1. Trimming cost V 3 bases and J 2 bases; bases outside gene matches: 8. Looked up from germline, CDR1 is SQVTM and CDR2 is ANQGSEA. There are 16 residues in the CDR3. CDR3 sequence (DNA): TGCAGCGTTGACGACATCCGGGACAGGGCCTACAATGAGCAGTTCTTC. This encodes CSVDDIRDRAYNEQFF.

The genes are TRBV3-1 and TRBJ1-5; possible D gene TRBD1, 6 bases. The CDR3 runs to 15 residues. The germline V gene encodes CDR1 LGHDT and CDR2 YNNKEL (reference sequence). V was cut by 3 bases and J by 7 bases, with 16 bases left in between. CDR3 amino acids: CASSQAPGQGQPQHF. For the CDR3, the DNA is TGTGCCAGCAGCCAGGCCCCGGGACAAGGGCAGCCCCAGCATTTT.

In nucleotides, the CDR3 is TGTGCCAGCAGCCGGAGTAGCGGGAGCGCCACGCAGTATTTT. Encoded protein: CASSRSSGSATQYF. The chain recombines TRBV14 with TRBJ2-3, with 9 bases lining up with TRBD2. V was clipped by 4 bases and J by 9 bases; unmatched bases: 8. The CDR3 contains 14 residues. Germline V gene lookup returns CDR1 SGHDN and CDR2 FVKESK.

The genes are TRBV6-5 and TRBJ2-2; TRBD2 might be the D (5 bases). CDR3 size: 19 residues. In germline, CDR1 is MNHEY, CDR2 SVGAGI. V was cut by 0 bases and J by 2 bases, with 19 bases left in between. In nucleotides, the CDR3 is TGTGCCAGCAGTTACTCATACTTCCTCTTTGAGGGCAACACCGGGGAGCTGTTTTTT. This gives the protein CASSYSYFLFEGNTGELFF.

The CDR3 bases are TGCAGCGTCGGACAGGGGAATCGAGGCGAGACCCAGTACTTC. This codes for CSVGQGNRGETQYF. The rearrangement uses TRBV29-1 and TRBJ2-5; TRBD1 matches at 9 bases. V lost 6 bases to trimming and J lost 5 bases; unmatched junction nucleotides: 10. Germline CDR1 and CDR2: SQVTM and ANQGSEA. The CDR3 extends over 14 amino acids.

This rearrangement joins TRBV5-1 to TRBJ1-5; the match to TRBD1 covers 10 bases. CDR3 size: 14 residues. The V and J ends lost 2 bases and 7 bases, in that order; junction bases with no gene match: 3. The germline V gene encodes CDR1 SGHRS and CDR2 YFSETQ. CDR3 DNA: TGCGCCAGCAGCTTCGGGACAGGGGACCAGCCCCAGCATTTT. Translation: CASSFGTGDQPQHF.

This clonotype was counted once. V usage is TRBV7-8 and J usage is TRBJ2-2, with TRBD2 matching 8 bases. Germline CDR1 is SGHVS and CDR2 is FQNEAQ. The CDR3 loop spans 15 amino acids. V trimming: 4 bases; J trimming: 5 bases; junction bases outside the gene matches: 6. The CDR3 loop reads CASSSGTRRTGELFF. DNA of the CDR3: TGTGCCAGCAGCTCCGGGACTAGACGGACCGGGGAGCTGTTTTTT.

The rearrangement uses TRBV5-4 and TRBJ2-1; 13 positions agree with TRBD2. V shed 7 bases, J shed 8 bases, and the junction held 9 bases outside the gene matches. CDR1 and CDR2 from the germline V gene are SGHNT and YYREEE (reference sequence). The CDR3 runs to 15 residues. CDR3 amino acids: CASGVWTSGRDEQFF. The CDR3 coding sequence is TGTGCCAGCGGTGTTTGGACTAGCGGGAGAGATGAGCAGTTCTTC.

The sample holds one count of this clonotype. The gene calls are TRBV24-1 and TRBJ2-6; either TRBD1 or TRBD2 may supply D (5 bases each). CDR1 is KGHDR and CDR2 is SFDVKD in the germline V gene. The V end lost 5 bases, the J end lost 4 bases, and 11 bases lay between the germline ends. This CDR3 is 15 amino acids long. CDR3 in DNA: TGTGCCACCAGTGCCGGGACGGAAGGGGCCAACGTCCTGACTTTC. Translating it yields CATSAGTEGANVLTF.

V usage is TRBV2 and J usage is TRBJ2-7; 8 bases match TRBD1. Trimming cost V 8 bases and J 2 bases; bases outside gene matches: 5. CDR3 length equals 13 residues. The germline CDR1 and CDR2 sequences are SNHLY and FYNNEI. Written as DNA, the CDR3 is TGTGCCAGCGGGCTGGGACAGGCCTACGAGCAGTACTTC. Translation gives CASGLGQAYEQYF.